Each of the 21 T cell receptor beta chains below was sequenced from the same sample in a study of CXCR3-negative and CXCR3-positive naive CD8 T cells (dated by TCRdb to between 2019 and 2020). Beyond this particular receptor, the publication reports: TRB CDR3s from CXCR3-positive naive cells showed higher hydrophobicity (lower Kidera factor 4), lower energy, and higher strength and volume indices than CXCR3-negative naive cells.

These receptors have no identified antigens. Data came from a NextSeq 550. The Human TCR Profiling Kit (MiLaboratory) was used to prepare UMI-labeled 5' RACE TRB cDNA libraries. TCRdb reprocessed the raw reads; every CDR3 protein sequence is a single record, and DNA is not supplied. The sample table includes about 150,000 distinct CDR3 sequences. The top ten clones comprise just under 0.5% of the sample. Sequenced sample: naive CXCR3+ CD8+ T cells from blood. The sample's cell subset or site label, in plain terms: CD45RO-CCR7+CD27+CD95- naive CD8+ T cells expressing CXCR3 (TNR3+). Receptors were obtained from a human donor in good health. Some clones in this sample may be carry-over from other donors' samples.

The V gene is TRBV20-1, the J gene TRBJ2-7; TCRdb calls TRBD1, which cannot be checked without DNA. The CDR3 totals 14 residues. Per germline, CDR1 DFQATT and CDR2 SNEGSKA (reference sequence). The CDR3 here is CSARWGDRYYEQYF.

The chain carries TRBV7-9 and TRBJ2-5. Germline V gene data show CDR1 as SEHNR and CDR2 as FQNEAQ (reference sequence). This CDR3 has 15 residues. The CDR3 protein is CASSLRAMSGETQYF.

The gene calls are TRBV10-3 and TRBJ1-2; with no DNA, the TCRdb D assignment of TRBD1 cannot be verified. This CDR3 spans 15 amino acids. Germline CDR1 is ENHRY and CDR2 is SYGVKD. The CDR3 loop reads CAISEMRDRGYGYTF.

The chain employs TRBV5-6 and TRBJ2-1. The CDR3 consists of 12 residues. Germline values: CDR1 SGHDT, CDR2 YYEEEE. CDR3 loop: CASSFIDREQFF.

V gene TRBV5-1 combines with J gene TRBJ2-1; TCRdb indicates TRBD1, and absent DNA this call remains unverified. CDR3 length: 15 residues. Germline lookup yields CDR1 SGHRS and CDR2 YFSETQ. The CDR3 sequence is CASSPGQGSYNEQFF.

The genes are TRBV5-6 and TRBJ2-7; TCRdb indicates TRBD2, and absent DNA this call remains unverified. This CDR3 contains 17 residues. Germline loops: CDR1 SGHDT, CDR2 YYEEEE. The CDR3 sequence: CASSLDPSGRAYYEQYF.

The chain combines TRBV5-1 with TRBJ2-7; TCRdb's D call of TRBD1 is untestable without DNA. CDR3 length: 15 residues. Germline assignment: CDR1 SGHRS and CDR2 YFSETQ. The CDR3 sequence: CASSLVWTGPYEQYF.

The chain links TRBV6-5 to TRBJ1-6; the TCRdb call, TRBD1, lacks DNA for checking. The CDR3 runs 15 residues. Germline-derived CDR1 and CDR2 are MNHEY and SVGAGI. This chain's CDR3 is CASSQEQGWSSPLHF.

This sequence joins TRBV10-3 and TRBJ2-7. In germline, CDR1 is ENHRY, CDR2 SYGVKD. The CDR3 is 13 amino acids. This CDR3 is CATRDSLFYEQYF.

The chain recombines TRBV5-1 with TRBJ2-7; TCRdb calls TRBD1, which cannot be checked without DNA. This CDR3 has 18 amino acids. Germline V CDR1 and CDR2: SGHRS, YFSETQ. The CDR3 is CASSLISFRDREGYEQYF.

The chain recombines TRBV11-2 with TRBJ2-1; TCRdb picks TRBD1, but there is no DNA to check that call. CDR1 and CDR2 (germline): SGHAT, FQNNGV. This CDR3 has 14 amino acids. CDR3 sequence reads: CASSLVDRAVEQFF.

CDR3 sequence reads: CASSLAYSNQPQHF. This chain links TRBV28 with TRBJ1-5. The CDR3 loop spans 14 amino acids. Germline V gene data show CDR1 as MDHEN and CDR2 as SYDVKM.

This sequence joins TRBV28 and TRBJ2-1; lacking DNA, the TRBD1 call made by TCRdb goes unchecked. Germline lookup yields CDR1 MDHEN and CDR2 SYDVKM. CDR3 length: 13 residues. The CDR3: CASRQGVYNEQFF. Full variable domain (rest looked up from reference TRBV28 and TRBJ2-1): DVKVTQSSRYLVKRTGEKVFLECVQDMDHENMFWYRQDPGLGLRLIYFSYDVKMKEKGDIPEGYSVSREKKERFSLILESASTNQTSMYLCASRQGVYNEQFFGPGTRLTVL.

This sequence joins TRBV28 and TRBJ2-3; TCRdb proposes TRBD2, but this gene call is untestable without DNA. CDR3 length: 14 residues. In germline, CDR1 is MDHEN, CDR2 SYDVKM. The CDR3: CASSFSGRTDTQYF.

V is TRBV5-1 and J is TRBJ2-6; TCRdb designates TRBD1, a call that cannot be tested without DNA. CDR3 length: 17 amino acids. CDR1 is SGHRS and CDR2 is YFSETQ in the germline V gene. CDR3 region: CASSSQQGARGANVLTF.

V gene TRBV29-1 combines with J gene TRBJ2-1; lacking DNA, the TRBD2 call made by TCRdb goes unchecked. The CDR3 is 12 residues long. Germline assignment: CDR1 SQVTM and CDR2 ANQGSEA. This CDR3 is CTRLGELNEQFF.

The chain recombines TRBV7-3 with TRBJ2-2; with no DNA, the TCRdb D assignment of TRBD1 cannot be verified. CDR1 and CDR2 from the germline V gene are SGHTA and FQGTGA. This CDR3 region has 17 residues. The CDR3 is CASSLRRTGLNTGELFF.

The chain couples TRBV15 to TRBJ2-7; no DNA is available, so the TRBD2 call from TCRdb remains unchecked. CDR1 LNHNV and CDR2 YYDKDF come from the germline V gene (reference sequence). This CDR3 comprises 15 residues. The CDR3 sequence is CATSRELGSSHEQYF.

The chain couples TRBV24-1 to TRBJ2-7; there is no DNA to check the TCRdb D call of TRBD2. This CDR3 contains 14 residues. CDR1 is KGHDR and CDR2 is SFDVKD in the germline V gene. This CDR3 reads CATSDGTGTYEQYF.

The chain uses TRBV9 and TRBJ2-1. There are 14 residues in the CDR3. Germline-derived CDR1 and CDR2 are SGDLS and YYNGEE. The CDR3 loop is CASSVADDHNEQFF. Using reference TRBV9 and TRBJ2-1 for the parts outside the CDR3, the full variable domain is DSGVTQTPKHLITATGQRVTLRCSPRSGDLSVYWYQQSLDQGLQFLIQYYNGEERAKGNILERFSAQQFPDLHSELNLSSLELGDSALYFCASSVADDHNEQFFGPGTRLTVL.

V usage is TRBV7-2 and J usage is TRBJ1-1; no DNA is available, so the TRBD1 call from TCRdb remains unchecked. The CDR3 is 15 residues long. Germline assignment: CDR1 SGHTA and CDR2 FQGNSA. The CDR3 region is CASSQIKQGNTEAFF.